This is a list of T cell receptor beta chains from one sample in a study of cytomegalovirus exposure and HLA in healthy donors. Profiling relied on immunoSEQ multiplex PCR, and the TCRdb table lists in-frame clones only, not all of them. The table has approximately 81,000 clones, 85% to 95% seen once. Specimen: PBMCs. These TCRs come from a man aged 18 to 29 in good health and CMV-seronegative. Both conserved end residues are part of each CDR3. The D gene is left open where the match is weak. Clone size is stated in some rows and not others, as once, few, many or a class when expanded.

D: .; size: .; length: 17; V: TRBV11-2; J: TRBJ2-3; DNA: TGTGCCAGCAGCACAAGGGTGGGGCTAGCGTACACAGATACGCAGTATTTT; CDR3: CASSTRVGLAYTDTQYF
D: .; size: once; length: 14; V: TRBV11-2; J: TRBJ2-5; DNA: TGTGCCAGCAGCTTCTATGGGGGGCAAGAGACCCAGTACTTC; CDR3: CASSFYGGQETQYF
D: TRBD1; size: .; length: 17; V: TRBV7-2; J: TRBJ1-1; DNA: TGTGCCAGCAGCCCTCGGACAGGAGGGGGCATGAACACTGAAGCTTTCTTT; CDR3: CASSPRTGGGMNTEAFF
D: .; size: .; length: 14; V: TRBV7-2; J: TRBJ1-1; DNA: TGTGCCAGCAGCTTAGCAGCAGGGGTCACTGAAGCTTTCTTT; CDR3: CASSLAAGVTEAFF
D: .; size: .; length: 15; V: TRBV11-2; J: TRBJ2-5; DNA: TGTGCCAGCAGCTTGTCAGAGGGCCGGGGAGAGACCCAGTACTTC; CDR3: CASSLSEGRGETQYF
D: TRBD1; size: few; length: 14; V: TRBV6-4; J: TRBJ1-2; DNA: TGTGCCAGCAGCCACGGGACAGGTGTCTATGGCTACACCTTC; CDR3: CASSHGTGVYGYTF
D: TRBD1; size: .; length: 13; V: TRBV6-1; J: TRBJ1-5; DNA: TGTGCCAGCATCGCAGGGGGAGATCAGCCCCAGCATTTT; CDR3: CASIAGGDQPQHF
D: .; size: .; length: 13; V: TRBV30; J: TRBJ1-5; DNA: TGTGCCTGGAGTGTCTGGCACAATCAGCCCCAGCATTTT; CDR3: CAWSVWHNQPQHF
D: TRBD1; size: .; length: 15; V: TRBV5-1; J: TRBJ1-2; DNA: TGCGCCAGCAGCTTGATGGGACAGGGGGCGTCGGGCTACACCTTC; CDR3: CASSLMGQGASGYTF
D: TRBD1; size: .; length: 16; V: TRBV4-1; J: TRBJ2-3; DNA: TGCGCCAGCAGCCAAGATACGACAGGGTGGACAGATACGCAGTATTTT; CDR3: CASSQDTTGWTDTQYF
D: .; size: .; length: 17; V: TRBV29-1; J: TRBJ2-6; DNA: TGCAGCGTTGAAGGGCGGGACTTCGACTCTGGGGCCAACGTCCTGACTTTC; CDR3: CSVEGRDFDSGANVLTF